This T cell receptor beta chain was recorded in a study of cytomegalovirus exposure and HLA in healthy donors. PCR primers comprised 60 Vbeta and 13 Jbeta primers. Using immunoSEQ multiplex PCR, the repertoire was profiled, and TCRdb retains in-frame clones only, with some absent. Altogether around 140,000 clones are present, roughly 60% being singletons, with the ten largest covering around 2.5%. This receptor was identified in a woman aged 35 to 49 in good health and CMV-seronegative. Sequenced: PBMCs.

The CDR3 DNA sequence: TGTGCCAGCAGGGACATGGGGGCGATTCGCACTGAAGCTTTCTTT. It is translated as CASRDMGAIRTEAFF. The chain has TRBV6-1 and TRBJ1-1; a weak D match, TRBD1 (6 bases). In germline, CDR1 is MNHNS, CDR2 SASEGT. This CDR3 has 15 amino acids. Trimming left V 6 bases short and J 4 bases short, with 18 bases between.